The 9 T cell receptor beta chains below all came from one sample that was sequenced in a study of OX40 agonist ivuxolimab in advanced cancers. Profiled with immunoSEQ multiplex PCR; TCRdb holds only in-frame clones, not every one. This sample has approximately 57,000 clones; approximately 86% occur once, and the top ten carry roughly 3.2%. The source material was CD4+ or CD8+ T cells sorted from blood, sampled in a trial of the OX40 agonist ivuxolimab. Source of these receptors: an adult with an advanced solid tumor such as melanoma, head and neck, liver or kidney cancer.

The chain recombines TRBV6-1 with TRBJ2-7; 9 bases line up with TRBD2. V lost 4 bases, J lost 2 bases, and 3 bases stayed unmatched. The CDR3 runs 14 residues. Germline CDR1 is MNHNS and CDR2 is SASEGT. DNA of the CDR3: TGTGCCAGCAGTGCGGGACTAGCAGCCTACGAGCAGTACTTC. Encoded protein: CASSAGLAAYEQYF.

The V gene is TRBV9, the J gene TRBJ2-5; the match to TRBD2 covers 8 bases. Trimming at V came to 0 bases and at J to 5 bases, leaving 18 bases not matched to a gene. This CDR3 has 19 residues. Germline V gene lookup returns CDR1 SGDLS and CDR2 YYNGEE. CDR3 loop: CASSVGRGRAGEERETQYF. DNA for the CDR3: TGTGCCAGCAGCGTAGGAAGGGGCCGAGCGGGAGAGGAGAGGGAGACCCAGTACTTC.

The rearrangement uses TRBV4-1 and TRBJ1-4; D is ambiguous. V gave up 3 bases and J gave up 7 bases, with 9 bases separating them. CDR1 and CDR2 (germline): MGHRA, YSYEKL. CDR3 length: 13 amino acids. The CDR3 DNA reads as TGCGCCAGCAGCCAGAATCCCATTGAAAAACTGTTTTTT. Its protein product is CASSQNPIEKLFF.

This chain uses TRBV29-1 with TRBJ2-5; 8 bases are shared with TRBD2. The CDR3 contains 16 residues. The V gene's germline CDR1 is SQVTM and CDR2 ANQGSEA. J gave up 2 bases and V 0 bases, and 8 bases lay outside the gene matches. DNA of the CDR3: TGCAGCGTTGAAGATCGGCGGGGGGCCCGTCAAGAGACCCAGTACTTC. It translates to CSVEDRRGARQETQYF. Full variable domain (outside the CDR3, taken from reference TRBV29-1 and TRBJ2-5): SAVISQKPSRDICQRGTSLTIQCQVDSQVTMMFWYRQQPGQSLTLIATANQGSEATYESGFVIDKFPISRPNLTFSTLTVSNMSPEDSSIYLCSVEDRRGARQETQYFGPGTRLLVL.

The chain has TRBV2 and TRBJ1-2; 7 nucleotides line up with TRBD1. Germline V gene sequence: CDR1 SNHLY, CDR2 FYNNEI. Unmatched junction bases numbered 5, after V lost 6 bases and J lost 4 bases. The CDR3 has 13 amino acids. The chain's CDR3 is CASRGQSGYGYTF. Here the CDR3 DNA reads TGTGCCAGCAGGGGACAGTCGGGCTATGGCTACACCTTC. Based on the CDR3 plus reference TRBV2 and TRBJ1-2, the full variable domain is EPEVTQTPSHQVTQMGQEVILRCVPISNHLYFYWYRQILGQKVEFLVSFYNNEISEKSEIFDDQFSVERPDGSNFTLKIRSTKLEDSAMYFCASRGQSGYGYTFGSGTRLTVV.

J is TRBJ2-4 and V is TRBV29-1; maybe TRBD1 (6 bases). Per the germline V gene, CDR1 is SQVTM and CDR2 is ANQGSEA. The CDR3 covers 13 residues. Trimming left V 0 bases short and J 6 bases short, with 9 bases between. CDR3 region: CSVEEGAGNIQYF. The CDR3, as DNA: TGCAGCGTTGAAGAGGGGGCGGGAAACATTCAGTACTTC.

The V and J genes are TRBV30 and TRBJ2-3; D possibly corresponds to TRBD1 (6 bases). Germline loops: CDR1 GTSNPN, CDR2 SVGIG (reference sequence). Trimming pared 2 bases from V and 8 bases from J, leaving 20 bases between. CDR3 length: 15 residues. The CDR3, as DNA: TGTGCCTGGAGTTCCGGGACAACCATGGATGGTACGCAGTATTTT. It translates to CAWSSGTTMDGTQYF.

The chain is built from TRBV27 and TRBJ1-4; D might be TRBD1 (6 bases). Germline CDR1 MNHEY, CDR2 SMNVEV (reference sequence). CDR3 length equals 14 residues. Trimming took 6 bases from V and 8 from J, leaving 16 bases between them. CDR3 residues: CASSQRGAGEKLFF. In DNA form, the CDR3 reads TGTGCCAGCAGCCAAAGGGGGGCGGGGGAAAAACTGTTTTTT.

This rearrangement joins TRBV7-9 to TRBJ2-2, with a weak D call TRBD2 (6 bases). The CDR3 is 17 amino acids. Trimming stripped 4 bases from V and 4 bases from J, with 19 bases between. Germline CDR1 reads SEHNR; CDR2 reads FQNEAQ (reference sequence). The CDR3 coding sequence is TGTGCCAGCAGCTCGTCCCAGGGTGTAGCGGTCACCGGGGAGCTGTTTTTT. Amino acid sequence: CASSSSQGVAVTGELFF. The whole variable domain, filled in from reference TRBV7-9 and TRBJ2-2, reads DTGVSQNPRHKITKRGQNVTFRCDPISEHNRLYWYRQTLGQGPEFLTYFQNEAQLEKSRLLSDRFSAERPKGSFSTLEIQRTEQGDSAMYLCASSSSQGVAVTGELFFGEGSRLTVL.